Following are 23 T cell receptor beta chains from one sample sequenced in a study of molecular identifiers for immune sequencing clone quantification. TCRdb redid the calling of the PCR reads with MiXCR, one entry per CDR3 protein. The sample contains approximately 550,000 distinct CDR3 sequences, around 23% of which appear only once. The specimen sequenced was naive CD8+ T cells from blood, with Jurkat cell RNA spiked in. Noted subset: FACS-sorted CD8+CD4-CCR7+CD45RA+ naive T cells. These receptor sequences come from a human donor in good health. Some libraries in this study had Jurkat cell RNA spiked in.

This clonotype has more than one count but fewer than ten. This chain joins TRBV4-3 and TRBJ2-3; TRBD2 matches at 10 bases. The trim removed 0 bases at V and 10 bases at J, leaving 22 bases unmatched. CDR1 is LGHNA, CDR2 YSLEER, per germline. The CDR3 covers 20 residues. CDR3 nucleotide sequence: TGCGCCAGCAGCCAAGATACCGGCCTAGCGGGAGCCATTGATATGTTGGCGCAGTATTTT. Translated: CASSQDTGLAGAIDMLAQYF.

CDR3 nucleotides: TGTGCCAGCAGCCCTCCCGACAGGGGGGGCAGAGAGACCCAGTACTTC. Translated: CASSPPDRGGRETQYF. J is TRBJ2-5 and V is TRBV7-9; TRBD1 agrees at 9 bases. After removal of 5 bases from V and 4 bases from J, the junction contained 11 bases not matched to a gene. The CDR3 covers 16 residues. The germline V gene encodes CDR1 SEHNR and CDR2 FQNEAQ (reference sequence).

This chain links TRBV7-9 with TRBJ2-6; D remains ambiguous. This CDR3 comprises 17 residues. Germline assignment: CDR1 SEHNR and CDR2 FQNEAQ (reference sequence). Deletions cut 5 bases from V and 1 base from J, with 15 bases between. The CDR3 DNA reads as TGTGCCAGCAGCCCCCGGGTCAGGTCTTCTGGGGCCAACGTCCTGACTTTC. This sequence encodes CASSPRVRSSGANVLTF. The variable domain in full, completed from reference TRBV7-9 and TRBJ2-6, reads DTGVSQNPRHKITKRGQNVTFRCDPISEHNRLYWYRQTLGQGPEFLTYFQNEAQLEKSRLLSDRFSAERPKGSFSTLEIQRTEQGDSAMYLCASSPRVRSSGANVLTFGAGSRLTVL.

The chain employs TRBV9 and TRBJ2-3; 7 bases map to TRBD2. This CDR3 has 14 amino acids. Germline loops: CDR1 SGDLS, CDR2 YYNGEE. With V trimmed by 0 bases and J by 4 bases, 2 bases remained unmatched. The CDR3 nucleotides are TGTGCCAGCAGCGTAGGGGAGGGCTCAGATACGCAGTATTTT. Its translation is CASSVGEGSDTQYF. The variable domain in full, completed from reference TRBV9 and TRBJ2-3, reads DSGVTQTPKHLITATGQRVTLRCSPRSGDLSVYWYQQSLDQGLQFLIQYYNGEERAKGNILERFSAQQFPDLHSELNLSSLELGDSALYFCASSVGEGSDTQYFGPGTRLTVL.

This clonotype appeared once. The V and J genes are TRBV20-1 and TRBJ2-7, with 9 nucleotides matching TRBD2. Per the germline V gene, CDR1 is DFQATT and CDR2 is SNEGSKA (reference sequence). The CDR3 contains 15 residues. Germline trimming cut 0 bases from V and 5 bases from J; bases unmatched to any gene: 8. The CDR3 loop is CSAREVSGSGDEQYV. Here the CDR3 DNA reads TGCAGTGCTAGAGAGGTTAGCGGGAGTGGCGACGAGCAGTACGTC.

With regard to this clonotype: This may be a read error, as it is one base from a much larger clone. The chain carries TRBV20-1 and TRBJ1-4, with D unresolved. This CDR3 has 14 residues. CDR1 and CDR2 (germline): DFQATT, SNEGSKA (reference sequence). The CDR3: CSATHVQANEKLVF. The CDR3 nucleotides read TGCAGTGCTACCCACGTGCAGGCTAATGAAAAACTGGTTTTT.

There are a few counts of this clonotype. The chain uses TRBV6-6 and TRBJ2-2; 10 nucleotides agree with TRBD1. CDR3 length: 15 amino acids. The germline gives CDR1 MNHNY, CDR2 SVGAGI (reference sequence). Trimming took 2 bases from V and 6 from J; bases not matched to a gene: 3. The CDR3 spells CASSYGTGDAGELFF. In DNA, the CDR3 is TGTGCCAGCAGTTACGGGACAGGGGACGCCGGGGAGCTGTTTTTT.

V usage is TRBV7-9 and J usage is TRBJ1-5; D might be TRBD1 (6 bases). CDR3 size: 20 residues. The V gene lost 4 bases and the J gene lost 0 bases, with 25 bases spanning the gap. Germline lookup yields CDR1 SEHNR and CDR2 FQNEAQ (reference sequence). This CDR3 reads CASSSSAGDNSFYSNQPQHF. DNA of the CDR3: TGTGCCAGCAGCTCTAGCGCAGGGGATAACTCTTTTTATAGCAATCAGCCCCAGCATTTT. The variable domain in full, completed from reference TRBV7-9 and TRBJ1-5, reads DTGVSQNPRHKITKRGQNVTFRCDPISEHNRLYWYRQTLGQGPEFLTYFQNEAQLEKSRLLSDRFSAERPKGSFSTLEIQRTEQGDSAMYLCASSSSAGDNSFYSNQPQHFGDGTRLSIL.

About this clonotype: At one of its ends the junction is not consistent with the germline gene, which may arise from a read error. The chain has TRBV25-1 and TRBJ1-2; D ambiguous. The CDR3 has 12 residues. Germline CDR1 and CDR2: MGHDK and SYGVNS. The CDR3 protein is CASNELGYGYTF. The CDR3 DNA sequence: TGTGCCAGCAATGAATTAGGGTATGGCTACACCTTC.

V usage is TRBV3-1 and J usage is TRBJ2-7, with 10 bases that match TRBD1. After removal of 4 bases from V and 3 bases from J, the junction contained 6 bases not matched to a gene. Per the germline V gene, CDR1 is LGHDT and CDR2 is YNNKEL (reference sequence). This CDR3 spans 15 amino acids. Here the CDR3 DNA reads TGTGCCAGCAGCCCCGGGACAGGGGCTGTCTACGAGCAGTACTTC. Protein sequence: CASSPGTGAVYEQYF.

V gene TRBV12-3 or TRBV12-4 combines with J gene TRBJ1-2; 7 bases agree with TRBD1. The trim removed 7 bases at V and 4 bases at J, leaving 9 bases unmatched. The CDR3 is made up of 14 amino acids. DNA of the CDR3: TGTGCCAGCACCTCCGGACAGGCCCGCTATGGCTACACCTTC. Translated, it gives CASTSGQARYGYTF.

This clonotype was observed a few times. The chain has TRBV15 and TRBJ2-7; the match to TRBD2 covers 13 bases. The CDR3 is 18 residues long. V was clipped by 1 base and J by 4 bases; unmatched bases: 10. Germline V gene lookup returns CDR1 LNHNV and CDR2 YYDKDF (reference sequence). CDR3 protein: CATSRGGRRTSGGYEQYF. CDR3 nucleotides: TGTGCCACCAGCAGAGGAGGCCGGAGGACTAGCGGGGGTTACGAGCAGTACTTC.

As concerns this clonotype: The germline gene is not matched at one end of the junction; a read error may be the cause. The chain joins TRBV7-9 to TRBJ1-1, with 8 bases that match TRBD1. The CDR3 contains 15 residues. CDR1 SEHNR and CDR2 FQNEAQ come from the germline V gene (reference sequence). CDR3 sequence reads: CASSRGTGQYAEPFF. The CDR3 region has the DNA TGTGCCAGCAGCCGCGGGACAGGTCAGTACGCTGAACCTTTCTTT.

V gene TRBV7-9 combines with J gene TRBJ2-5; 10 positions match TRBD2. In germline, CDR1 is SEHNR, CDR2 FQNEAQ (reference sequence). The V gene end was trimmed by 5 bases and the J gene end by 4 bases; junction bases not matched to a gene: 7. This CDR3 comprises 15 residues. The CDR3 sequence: CASSARLAGRETQYF. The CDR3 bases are TGTGCCAGCAGCGCGAGACTAGCGGGCCGAGAGACCCAGTACTTC.

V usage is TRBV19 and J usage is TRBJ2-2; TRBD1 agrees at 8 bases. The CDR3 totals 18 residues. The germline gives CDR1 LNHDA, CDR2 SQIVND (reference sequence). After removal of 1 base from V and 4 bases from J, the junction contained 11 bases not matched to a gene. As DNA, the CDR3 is TGTGCCAGTAGTATAGGCCCCAGGACAGGGTTGGGCACCGGGGAGCTGTTTTTT. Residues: CASSIGPRTGLGTGELFF.

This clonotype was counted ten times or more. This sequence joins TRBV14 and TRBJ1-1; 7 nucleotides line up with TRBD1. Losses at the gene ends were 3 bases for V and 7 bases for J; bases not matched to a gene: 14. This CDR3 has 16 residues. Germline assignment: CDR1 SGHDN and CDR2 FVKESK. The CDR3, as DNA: TGTGCCAGCAGCCAGAAAGTTCCAGGGACAGCACTTGAAGCTTTCTTT. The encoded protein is CASSQKVPGTALEAFF.

In DNA, the CDR3 is TGTGCCAGCAGATCGGACCCCTGGGGATCACCCCTCCACTTT. Residues: CASRSDPWGSPLHF. V and J are TRBV28 and TRBJ1-6; D unresolved. The CDR3 length is 14 residues. Trimming stripped 6 bases from V and 10 bases from J, with 16 bases between. Per germline, CDR1 MDHEN and CDR2 SYDVKM.

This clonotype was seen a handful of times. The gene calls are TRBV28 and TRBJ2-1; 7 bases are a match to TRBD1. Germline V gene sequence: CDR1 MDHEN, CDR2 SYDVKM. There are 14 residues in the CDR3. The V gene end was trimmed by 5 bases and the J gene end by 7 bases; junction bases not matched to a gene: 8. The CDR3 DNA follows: TGTGCCAGCAGTACCAGACAGGGTGATAATGAGCAGTTCTTC. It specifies CASSTRQGDNEQFF.

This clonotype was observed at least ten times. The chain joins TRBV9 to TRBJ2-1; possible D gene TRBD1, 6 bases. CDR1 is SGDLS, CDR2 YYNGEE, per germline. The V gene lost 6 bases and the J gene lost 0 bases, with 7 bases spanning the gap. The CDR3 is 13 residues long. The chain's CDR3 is CASTDSSYNEQFF. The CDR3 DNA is TGTGCCAGCACGGACAGCTCCTACAATGAGCAGTTCTTC.

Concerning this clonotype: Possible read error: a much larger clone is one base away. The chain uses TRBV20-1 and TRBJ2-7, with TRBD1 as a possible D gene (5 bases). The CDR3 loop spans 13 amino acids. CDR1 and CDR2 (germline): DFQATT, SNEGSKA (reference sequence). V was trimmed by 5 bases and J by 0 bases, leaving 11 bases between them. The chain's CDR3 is CSAGAGHSYEQYF. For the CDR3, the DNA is TGCAGTGCTGGAGCAGGGCACTCCTACGAGCAGTACTTC.

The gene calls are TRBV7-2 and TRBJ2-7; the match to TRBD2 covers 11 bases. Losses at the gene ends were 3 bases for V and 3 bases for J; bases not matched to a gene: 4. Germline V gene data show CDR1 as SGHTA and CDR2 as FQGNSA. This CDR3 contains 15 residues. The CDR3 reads CASSFRLAGNYEQYF. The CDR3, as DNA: TGTGCCAGCAGCTTCCGACTAGCGGGAAACTACGAGCAGTACTTC.

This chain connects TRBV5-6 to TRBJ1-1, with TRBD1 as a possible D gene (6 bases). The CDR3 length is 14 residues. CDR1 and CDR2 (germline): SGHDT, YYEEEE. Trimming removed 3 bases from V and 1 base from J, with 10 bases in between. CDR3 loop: CASSWDTKNTEAFF. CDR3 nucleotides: TGTGCCAGCAGCTGGGACACCAAGAACACTGAAGCTTTCTTT.

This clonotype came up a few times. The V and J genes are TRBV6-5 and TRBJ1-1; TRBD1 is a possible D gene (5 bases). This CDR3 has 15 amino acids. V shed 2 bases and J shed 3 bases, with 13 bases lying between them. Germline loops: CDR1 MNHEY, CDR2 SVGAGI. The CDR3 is CASSYTGSGDTEAFF. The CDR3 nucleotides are TGTGCCAGCAGTTACACGGGATCGGGGGACACTGAAGCTTTCTTT.